This entry lists 21 T cell receptor beta chains sequenced from one sample in a study of response to subunit inactivated influenza vaccine. A single record per CDR3 protein comes from TCRdb applying MiXCR to the RT-PCR reads. Found here are some 640,000 distinct CDR3 sequences, approximately 13% of them singletons; the top ten hold around 7.3%. The sample in question was PBMCs from blood, obtained around 15 days before vaccination. The origin of the receptors is a man in his fifties or sixties who received an inactivated influenza vaccine.

The table lists this clonotype with a few counts. The chain is built from TRBV10-3 and TRBJ2-3; maybe TRBD2 (7 bases). CDR1 and CDR2 from the germline V gene are ENHRY and SYGVKD. The CDR3 extends over 13 amino acids. V was trimmed by 6 bases and J by 4 bases, leaving 11 bases between them. CDR3 sequence reads: CAIRTGGADTQYF. For the CDR3, the DNA is TGTGCCATCAGGACGGGGGGCGCAGATACGCAGTATTTT.

This clonotype was picked up a small number of times. CDR3 residues: CASSYSRDTSTYEQYF. CDR3 DNA: TGTGCCAGCAGTTACTCTAGGGACACCTCAACCTACGAGCAGTACTTC. The chain is built from TRBV6-2 or TRBV6-3 and TRBJ2-7; maybe TRBD1 (6 bases). V was pared by 0 bases and J by 2 bases, with 14 bases between. The germline V gene encodes CDR1 MNHEY and CDR2 SVGEGT. CDR3 length: 16 amino acids.

This clonotype turned up a few times. This rearrangement joins TRBV5-1 to TRBJ2-3; 10 bases are a match to TRBD1. The CDR3 runs 17 residues. The junction had 9 bases not matched to a gene; V was cut back by 1 base and J by 4 bases. The germline CDR1 and CDR2 sequences are SGHRS and YFSETQ. The CDR3 spells CASSLRAGTGVADTQYF. For the CDR3, the DNA is TGCGCCAGCAGCTTGAGGGCCGGGACAGGGGTAGCAGATACGCAGTATTTT.

This clonotype was observed a few times. This sequence joins TRBV19 and TRBJ2-1; 13 positions agree with TRBD2. With V trimmed by 5 bases and J by 6 bases, 4 bases remained unmatched. The germline gives CDR1 LNHDA, CDR2 SQIVND (reference sequence). This CDR3 spans 15 amino acids. Here the CDR3 reads CASSGTSGNVNEQFF. The DNA of the CDR3 is TGTGCCAGTAGTGGGACTAGCGGGAACGTCAATGAGCAGTTCTTC. Together with reference TRBV19 and TRBJ2-1, the CDR3 gives the full variable domain: DGGITQSPKYLFRKEGQNVTLSCEQNLNHDAMYWYRQDPGQGLRLIYYSQIVNDFQKGDIAEGYSVSREKKESFPLTVTSAQKNPTAFYLCASSGTSGNVNEQFFGPGTRLTVL.

V and J are TRBV18 and TRBJ1-1, with D possibly TRBD1 on 5 matching bases. Deletions cut 1 base from V and 1 base from J, with 10 bases between. The CDR3 sequence is 15 residues long. CDR1 and CDR2 (germline): KGHSH, LQKENI. The CDR3 is CASSPRQQANTEAFF. Written as DNA, the CDR3 is TGTGCCAGCTCACCACGCCAACAGGCGAACACTGAAGCTTTCTTT.

The chain joins TRBV5-1 to TRBJ1-6; D is perhaps TRBD1 (6 bases). In germline, CDR1 is SGHRS, CDR2 YFSETQ. Trimming pared 3 bases from V and 11 bases from J, leaving 9 bases between. The CDR3 is made up of 12 amino acids. For the CDR3, the DNA is TGCGCCAGCAGCTATGGACAGCCACCCCTCCACTTT. It yields the protein CASSYGQPPLHF.

The chain joins TRBV29-1 to TRBJ2-7; either TRBD1 or TRBD2 may supply D (6 bases each). This CDR3 spans 14 amino acids. Germline lookup yields CDR1 SQVTM and CDR2 ANQGSEA. V was clipped by 7 bases and J by 3 bases, with 19 bases between them. The DNA of the CDR3 is TGCAGCGCACGGCAGGGAAGGGGGGTCTACGAGCAGTACTTC. It yields the protein CSARQGRGVYEQYF.

The sample holds a few counts of this clonotype. The J gene is TRBJ2-7, the V gene TRBV19, with 14 nucleotides matching TRBD2. Germline CDR1 LNHDA, CDR2 SQIVND (reference sequence). This CDR3 is 16 amino acids long. V gave up 3 bases and J gave up 6 bases; unmatched junction bases: 7. The CDR3 nucleotides are TGTGCCAGTAGTATTCGTGGGACTAGCGGGAGAGGCGAGCAGTACTTC. This encodes CASSIRGTSGRGEQYF.

The chain has TRBV2 and TRBJ1-1, with 10 nucleotides matching TRBD1. The CDR3 is made up of 15 amino acids. The V segment lost 6 bases and the J segment 3 bases; nucleotides outside the gene matches: 7. Germline lookup yields CDR1 SNHLY and CDR2 FYNNEI. The CDR3 region has the DNA TGTGCCAGCAGGGACAGGGGGAATTGGGACACTGAAGCTTTCTTT. Translated, it gives CASRDRGNWDTEAFF. Full variable domain (remainder filled in from reference TRBV2 and TRBJ1-1): EPEVTQTPSHQVTQMGQEVILRCVPISNHLYFYWYRQILGQKVEFLVSFYNNEISEKSEIFDDQFSVERPDGSNFTLKIRSTKLEDSAMYFCASRDRGNWDTEAFFGQGTRLTVV.

The chain uses TRBV9 and TRBJ1-1; D is uncertain. This CDR3 has 14 amino acids. Germline CDR1 and CDR2: SGDLS and YYNGEE. V lost 1 base, J lost 0 bases, and 7 bases lay in between. CDR3 loop: CASSVNELNTEAFF. The CDR3 DNA reads as TGTGCCAGCAGCGTAAATGAGTTGAACACTGAAGCTTTCTTT.

The DNA for the CDR3 is TGTGCCAGCAGTTACCCTACACGGGGGCTTCGTACGGTCGGTGAAGCTTTCTTT. Protein: CASSYPTRGLRTVGEAFF. This chain uses TRBV6-2 or TRBV6-3 with TRBJ1-1; D is possibly TRBD1 (6 bases). The CDR3 length is 18 residues. Germline V gene lookup returns CDR1 MNHEY and CDR2 SVGEGT. Trimming removed 2 bases at V and 7 bases at J, with 26 bases between.

The genes are TRBV29-1 and TRBJ2-5, with D perhaps TRBD1 (6 bases). This CDR3 is built from 14 residues. V was shortened by 6 bases and J by 5 bases, with 19 bases between the two germline ends. Germline V gives CDR1 SQVTM, CDR2 ANQGSEA. The CDR3 region has the DNA TGCAGCGTCTCCTCAGGGGCAGGGCGGGAGACCCAGTACTTC. Translation gives CSVSSGAGRETQYF.

This chain connects TRBV5-1 to TRBJ2-3; 7 bases fit TRBD1. The CDR3 has 16 residues. The V and J ends lost 4 bases and 1 base, in that order; junction bases with no gene match: 9. Looked up from germline, CDR1 is SGHRS and CDR2 is YFSETQ. In nucleotides, the CDR3 is TGCGCCAGCAGCCGCCTCACAGGGGTCCGCACAGATACGCAGTATTTT. This gives the protein CASSRLTGVRTDTQYF.

This clonotype has at least ten counts. The J gene is TRBJ2-3, the V gene TRBV5-1; D gene unclear. Trimming took 0 bases from V and 0 from J, leaving 11 bases between them. The germline V gene has CDR1 SGHRS and CDR2 YFSETQ. This CDR3 has 16 amino acids. CDR3 amino acids: CASSLESRLSTDTQYF. The DNA of the CDR3 is TGCGCCAGCAGCTTGGAGTCAAGACTTAGCACAGATACGCAGTATTTT. The variable domain in full, with the rest retrieved from reference TRBV5-1 and TRBJ2-3, is KAGVTQTPRYLIKTRGQQVTLSCSPISGHRSVSWYQQTPGQGLQFLFEYFSETQRNKGNFPGRFSGRQFSNSRSEMNVSTLELGDSALYLCASSLESRLSTDTQYFGPGTRLTVL.

The rearrangement joins TRBV5-6 to TRBJ2-1; TRBD1 or TRBD2 may be the D gene (5 bases each). Trimming pared 7 bases from V and 12 bases from J, leaving 17 bases between. The CDR3 runs 12 residues. Germline CDR1 reads SGHDT; CDR2 reads YYEEEE. CDR3 in amino acids: CASGTREELQFF. CDR3 DNA sequence: TGTGCCAGCGGGACCCGCGAAGAACTGCAGTTCTTC.

Only a few counts were recorded for this clonotype. The genes are TRBV7-2 and TRBJ2-5; 7 bases fit TRBD1. The trim removed 1 base at V and 2 bases at J, leaving 4 bases unmatched. Germline-derived CDR1 and CDR2 are SGHTA and FQGNSA. The CDR3 runs 15 residues. The CDR3 loop is CASSLDPRGQETQYF. The CDR3 bases are TGTGCCAGCAGCTTAGATCCCAGGGGGCAAGAGACCCAGTACTTC.

This clonotype showed up just a few times. The chain recombines TRBV20-1 with TRBJ2-5; 8 nucleotides agree with TRBD2. The junction had 12 bases not matched to a gene; V was cut back by 1 base and J by 5 bases. The CDR3 length is 16 residues. The V gene's germline CDR1 is DFQATT and CDR2 SNEGSKA (reference sequence). In DNA form, the CDR3 reads TGCAGTGCTAGAGTCGGGGCGGGAGGCCTGCGGGAGACCCAGTACTTC. Translation: CSARVGAGGLRETQYF.

The chain joins TRBV12-3 or TRBV12-4 to TRBJ2-5, with 9 bases lining up with TRBD1. Trimming took 11 bases from V and 4 from J; bases not matched to a gene: 14. The CDR3 spans 15 residues. CDR3 sequence reads: CALRYRGLLVETQYF. CDR3 coding DNA: TGTGCCCTTAGGTACAGGGGGCTCTTGGTAGAGACCCAGTACTTC.

In its sample, this clonotype was seen a few times. This sequence joins TRBV29-1 and TRBJ2-6; D may be TRBD1 or TRBD2 (6 bases each). The CDR3 totals 14 residues. The germline CDR1 and CDR2 sequences are SQVTM and ANQGSEA. V was clipped by 4 bases and J by 4 bases, with 11 bases between them. Here the CDR3 DNA reads TGCAGCGTTGGTCGGGGGACAGGGGCCAACGTCCTGACTTTC. It translates to CSVGRGTGANVLTF.

There are many counts of this clonotype. The gene calls are TRBV5-1 and TRBJ1-1; D remains ambiguous. The CDR3 has 14 residues. V lost 0 bases, J lost 6 bases, and 12 bases lay in between. CDR1 and CDR2 from the germline V gene are SGHRS and YFSETQ. This CDR3 is CASSLDGDIAEAFF. The CDR3 bases are TGCGCCAGCAGCTTGGATGGGGATATCGCTGAAGCTTTCTTT.

This clonotype was picked up a small number of times. The rearrangement joins TRBV20-1 to TRBJ1-2; D gene ambiguous. This CDR3 contains 12 residues. V lost 1 base to trimming and J lost 7 bases, with 10 bases between them. CDR1 is DFQATT and CDR2 is SNEGSKA in the germline V gene (reference sequence). The CDR3 DNA follows: TGCAGTGCTAGAGGGGCTGTGGGTGGCTACACCTTC. This sequence encodes CSARGAVGGYTF.